This passage covers 19 T cell receptor beta chains from one sample sequenced in a study of T cell clones after liver transplantation. TCRdb's copy holds only in-frame clones and misses some; the assay was immunoSEQ multiplex PCR. The table includes over 60,000 clones, 80% detected once. Sample: CD4+ T cells from blood, taken before liver transplant. The receptor source for this set is a human donor who received a liver transplant.

The chain combines TRBV15 with TRBJ1-5, with TRBD1 as a possible D gene (6 bases). CDR1 LNHNV and CDR2 YYDKDF come from the germline V gene (reference sequence). V was clipped by 0 bases and J by 2 bases, with 11 bases between them. The CDR3 extends over 16 amino acids. DNA of the CDR3: TGTGCCACCAGCAGAGATCGGGGGGCTGGCAATCAGCCCCAGCATTTT. It encodes CATSRDRGAGNQPQHF.

On this clone: The sample carries other DNA sequences with the same CDR3. The V call is TRBV9, the J call TRBJ1-2, with D unresolved. The germline gives CDR1 SGDLS, CDR2 YYNGEE. V was clipped by 4 bases and J by 0 bases, with 10 bases between them. CDR3 size: 14 residues. DNA for the CDR3: TGTGCCAGCAGCAGGGCATCCGCTAACTATGGCTACACCTTC. Translated, it gives CASSRASANYGYTF.

The chain carries TRBV28 and TRBJ2-7; 7 bases line up with TRBD2. Per the germline V gene, CDR1 is MDHEN and CDR2 is SYDVKM. The V segment lost 7 bases and the J segment 0 bases; nucleotides outside the gene matches: 15. This CDR3 is built from 17 residues. The CDR3 DNA sequence: TGTGCCAGCACCACACGGCTATGGCGGGAGTCCTCCTACGAGCAGTACTTC. Its translation: CASTTRLWRESSYEQYF.

This chain uses TRBV7-9 with TRBJ1-2; D unresolved. The CDR3 consists of 14 residues. Per germline, CDR1 SEHNR and CDR2 FQNEAQ (reference sequence). V shed 3 bases and J shed 6 bases, with 14 bases lying between them. The CDR3: CASSFLSGWDGYTF. DNA for the CDR3: TGTGCCAGCAGCTTTTTAAGTGGTTGGGATGGCTACACCTTC.

The chain combines TRBV2 with TRBJ1-2, with no clear D. Germline lookup yields CDR1 SNHLY and CDR2 FYNNEI. The CDR3 sequence is 13 residues long. The ends were cut back, 6 bases at V and 3 bases at J, with 11 bases in the middle. The CDR3 DNA is TGTGCCAGCAGAGGGCAGGATTACTATGGCTACACCTTC. This translates into CASRGQDYYGYTF. The full variable domain, with the rest looked up from reference TRBV2 and TRBJ1-2, is EPEVTQTPSHQVTQMGQEVILRCVPISNHLYFYWYRQILGQKVEFLVSFYNNEISEKSEIFDDQFSVERPDGSNFTLKIRSTKLEDSAMYFCASRGQDYYGYTFGSGTRLTVV.

The CDR3 DNA sequence: TGCGCCAGCAGCTTGGCGGGAGGCTCGGGCTATGAGCAGTTCTTC. It encodes CASSLAGGSGYEQFF. The rearrangement uses TRBV5-1 and TRBJ2-1; 7 bases are shared with TRBD2. Germline V gene data show CDR1 as SGHRS and CDR2 as YFSETQ. The V gene end was trimmed by 0 bases and the J gene end by 8 bases; junction bases not matched to a gene: 8. CDR3 length: 15 amino acids.

The CDR3 region is CASKNRQGDSSYKNQPQHF. The CDR3 DNA follows: TGTGCCAGCAAAAACCGACAGGGAGATTCGTCGTACAAAAATCAGCCCCAGCATTTT. The chain has TRBV28 and TRBJ1-5, with TRBD1 matching over 7 bases. The V gene end was trimmed by 7 bases and the J gene end by 4 bases; junction bases not matched to a gene: 22. The CDR3 consists of 19 residues. CDR1 and CDR2 (germline): MDHEN, SYDVKM.

This chain links TRBV11-2 with TRBJ2-5; the match to TRBD1 covers 10 bases. The CDR3 spans 18 residues. Per the germline V gene, CDR1 is SGHAT and CDR2 is FQNNGV. J lost 4 bases, V lost 1 base, and 12 bases had no gene match. The CDR3 here is CASSLAGQGLTGGETQYF. DNA of the CDR3: TGTGCCAGCAGCTTAGCGGGACAGGGGTTGACTGGAGGAGAGACCCAGTACTTC.

The chain recombines TRBV6-9 with TRBJ2-7; possibly TRBD2 for D (6 bases). CDR3 length equals 14 residues. Trimming took 5 bases from V and 2 from J, leaving 13 bases between them. Germline CDR1 reads MNHGY; CDR2 reads SVAAGI. The CDR3 nucleotides read TGTGCCAGCAGTACCGGGGGAGTCCCCTACGAGCAGTACTTC. It codes for CASSTGGVPYEQYF.

The chain combines TRBV19 with TRBJ1-1; perhaps TRBD1 as D (6 bases). This CDR3 region has 15 residues. Germline lookup yields CDR1 LNHDA and CDR2 SQIVND (reference sequence). V lost 7 bases to trimming and J lost 1 base, with 16 bases between them. The CDR3 sequence is CASINPGGWNTEAFF. In nucleotides, the CDR3 is TGTGCCAGTATCAATCCGGGGGGCTGGAACACTGAAGCTTTCTTT.

The chain couples TRBV20-1 to TRBJ1-1; no reliable D call. The V and J ends lost 2 bases and 4 bases respectively, with 5 bases between them. Germline CDR1 DFQATT, CDR2 SNEGSKA (reference sequence). The CDR3 covers 11 residues. The CDR3 DNA reads as TGCAGTGCTAGACGGGTCACTGAAGCTTTCTTT. Residues: CSARRVTEAFF.

This clone was counted a single time. The identical CDR3 is also encoded by other nucleotide sequences in the sample. The rearrangement links TRBV28 to TRBJ1-5; D is unclear. This CDR3 is 12 amino acids long. Germline assignment: CDR1 MDHEN and CDR2 SYDVKM. The ends were cut back, 2 bases at V and 3 bases at J, with 2 bases in the middle. CDR3 residues: CASSLPNQPQHF. CDR3 bases: TGTGCCAGCAGTTTACCCAATCAGCCCCAGCATTTT.

In its sample, this clone was seen a few times. An end of the junction does not agree with germline; a read error may underlie this. CDR3: CAISKSGTGLAEQYF. The CDR3 nucleotides are TGTGCCATCAGTAAGTCCGGGACAGGGTTGGCCGAGCAGTACTTC. The chain recombines TRBV10-3 with TRBJ2-7, with 9 bases fitting TRBD1. From germline, CDR1 is ENHRY and CDR2 SYGVKD. This CDR3 comprises 15 residues.

The chain recombines TRBV19 with TRBJ2-5, with 8 bases fitting TRBD1. The V segment lost 3 bases and the J segment 5 bases; nucleotides outside the gene matches: 2. Germline V gene data show CDR1 as LNHDA and CDR2 as SQIVND (reference sequence). The CDR3 has 13 amino acids. CDR3 amino acids: CASSIWTGETQYF. The CDR3 DNA follows: TGTGCCAGTAGTATCTGGACAGGGGAGACCCAGTACTTC.

The gene calls are TRBV6-5 and TRBJ1-2; D not resolved. Germline V lookup: CDR1 MNHEY, CDR2 SVGAGI. V shed 7 bases and J shed 7 bases, with 16 bases lying between them. The CDR3 covers 13 residues. CDR3 amino acids: CASTREVSGGYTF. CDR3 bases: TGTGCCAGCACCAGAGAGGTGTCTGGTGGCTACACCTTC.

With respect to this clone: Compared with germline, one end of the junction differs, possibly owing to a read error. The chain employs TRBV18 and TRBJ2-2, with 10 positions matching TRBD1. CDR1 and CDR2 from the germline V gene are KGHSH and LQKENI. The CDR3 extends over 16 amino acids. In DNA, the CDR3 is TGTGCCAGCTCCCCACGGACAGGGGGGGACACCGGGGAGCTGTTTTTT. Translation gives CASSPRTGGDTGELFF.

The rearrangement links TRBV10-1 to TRBJ2-5; 8 bases map to TRBD1. Germline V gene lookup returns CDR1 WNHNN and CDR2 SYGVQD (reference sequence). The CDR3 covers 15 residues. V shed 3 bases and J 5 bases; nucleotides not matched to a gene: 8. The CDR3 spells CASSDSSGGWETQYF. CDR3 bases: TGCGCCAGCAGTGATTCCTCAGGGGGCTGGGAGACCCAGTACTTC.

This clone has just a few counts. The chain recombines TRBV28 with TRBJ1-1, with D hard to call. The CDR3 spans 13 residues. The V end lost 0 bases, the J end lost 6 bases, and 8 bases lay between the germline ends. Germline assignment: CDR1 MDHEN and CDR2 SYDVKM. CDR3 residues: CASSLWQLPEAFF. DNA for the CDR3: TGTGCCAGCAGTTTATGGCAGCTACCTGAAGCTTTCTTT.

This chain uses TRBV7-9 with TRBJ1-2; no definite D call. The germline V gene has CDR1 SEHNR and CDR2 FQNEAQ (reference sequence). The V end was cut by 5 bases, the J end by 8 bases, with 12 bases between. The CDR3 consists of 12 residues. The CDR3 protein is CASSDSIVGYTF. CDR3 sequence (DNA): TGTGCCAGCAGCGATTCTATCGTCGGCTACACCTTC. The full variable domain, in which reference TRBV7-9 and TRBJ1-2 provide the parts outside the CDR3, is DTGVSQNPRHKITKRGQNVTFRCDPISEHNRLYWYRQTLGQGPEFLTYFQNEAQLEKSRLLSDRFSAERPKGSFSTLEIQRTEQGDSAMYLCASSDSIVGYTFGSGTRLTVV.